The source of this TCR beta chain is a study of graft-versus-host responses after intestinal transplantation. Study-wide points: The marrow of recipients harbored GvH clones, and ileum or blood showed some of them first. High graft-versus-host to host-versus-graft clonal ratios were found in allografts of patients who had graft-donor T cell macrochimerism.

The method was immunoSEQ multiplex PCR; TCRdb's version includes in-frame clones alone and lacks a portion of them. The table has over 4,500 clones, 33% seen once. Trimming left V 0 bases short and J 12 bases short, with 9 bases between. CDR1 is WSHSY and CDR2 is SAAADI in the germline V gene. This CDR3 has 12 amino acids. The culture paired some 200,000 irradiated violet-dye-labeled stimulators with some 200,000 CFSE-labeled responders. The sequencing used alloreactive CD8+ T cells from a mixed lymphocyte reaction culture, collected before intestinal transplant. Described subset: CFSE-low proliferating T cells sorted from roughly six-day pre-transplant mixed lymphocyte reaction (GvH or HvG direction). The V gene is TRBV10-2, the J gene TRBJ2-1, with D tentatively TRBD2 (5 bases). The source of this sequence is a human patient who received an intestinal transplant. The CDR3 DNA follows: TGCGCCAGCAGTGAGTCCGGGGTATTGCAGTTCTTC. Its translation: CASSESGVLQFF.